This passage covers 24 T cell receptor beta chains from one sample sequenced in a study of naive CD8 T cells in extremely preterm neonates. Produced via immunoSEQ multiplex PCR; TCRdb's table is partial and in-frame only. The sample carries more than 20,000 clones, around 88% recorded once. General study results and limits: Preterm CDR3s were shorter than older groups', with fewer N additions and less trimming.

What these receptors recognize is not known. Samples were taken at extremely preterm deliveries at 23-27 weeks of gestation. The material sequenced was naive CD8+ T cells from cord blood. The receptors here all came from a boy who was born preterm.

The chain links TRBV6-4 to TRBJ2-7, with 7 bases aligning to TRBD1. V lost 6 bases to trimming and J lost 0 bases; unmatched junction nucleotides: 11. Per the germline V gene, CDR1 is MRHNA and CDR2 is SNTAGT. This CDR3 is built from 16 residues. The CDR3 loop is CASSDFSDRSSYEQYF. Written as DNA, the CDR3 is TGTGCCAGCAGCGATTTTTCGGACAGGAGCTCCTACGAGCAGTACTTC.

The chain couples TRBV7-8 to TRBJ2-7; 10 bases fit TRBD2. Germline V CDR1 and CDR2: SGHVS, FQNEAQ. This CDR3 region has 15 residues. The V and J ends lost 2 bases and 4 bases, in that order; junction bases with no gene match: 5. The CDR3 here is CASSLRAGGPYEQYF. DNA for the CDR3: TGTGCCAGCAGCTTAAGAGCGGGGGGGCCGTACGAGCAGTACTTC.

The gene calls are TRBV19 and TRBJ1-2; 7 nucleotides align to TRBD1. Per germline, CDR1 LNHDA and CDR2 SQIVND (reference sequence). CDR3 length equals 14 residues. The trim removed 4 bases at V and 0 bases at J, leaving 2 bases unmatched. The CDR3 DNA reads TGTGCCAGTAGTACCGGGACAGCTAACTATGGCTACACCTTC. Amino acid sequence: CASSTGTANYGYTF.

The genes are TRBV30 and TRBJ1-3; D remains ambiguous. The CDR3 has 12 residues. The germline V gene has CDR1 GTSNPN and CDR2 SVGIG (reference sequence). Deletions cut 0 bases from V and 8 bases from J, with 8 bases between. The CDR3 sequence is CAWSVGRDTIYF. In DNA form, the CDR3 reads TGTGCCTGGAGTGTAGGAAGGGACACCATATATTTT.

The V gene is TRBV11-2, the J gene TRBJ1-2; TRBD1 is a possible D gene (5 bases). The V gene's germline CDR1 is SGHAT and CDR2 FQNNGV. The CDR3 has 12 residues. V was cut by 1 base and J by 5 bases, with 5 bases left in between. The CDR3 loop reads CASSLGQYGYTF. For the CDR3, the DNA is TGTGCCAGCAGCTTAGGACAGTATGGCTACACCTTC.

This chain uses TRBV6-5 with TRBJ2-2; D remains ambiguous. The CDR3 covers 11 residues. Trimming left V 7 bases short and J 0 bases short, with 0 bases between. The germline CDR1 and CDR2 sequences are MNHEY and SVGAGI. The CDR3 reads CASTNTGELFF. The CDR3 coding sequence is TGTGCCAGCACGAACACCGGGGAGCTGTTTTTT.

The chain combines TRBV27 with TRBJ2-5, with TRBD2 identical over 13 bases. This CDR3 has 17 residues. The trim removed 5 bases at V and 0 bases at J, leaving 6 bases unmatched. Germline lookup yields CDR1 MNHEY and CDR2 SMNVEV (reference sequence). The CDR3 spells CASSPATSGGDQETQYF. For the CDR3, the DNA is TGTGCCAGCAGTCCTGCAACTAGCGGGGGGGACCAAGAGACCCAGTACTTC.

This sequence joins TRBV27 and TRBJ2-7; 9 bases are shared with TRBD1. Germline lookup yields CDR1 MNHEY and CDR2 SMNVEV (reference sequence). V was clipped by 5 bases and J by 3 bases; unmatched bases: 5. This CDR3 contains 14 residues. DNA of the CDR3: TGTGCCAGCAGTCTGAGACAGGGGGACTACGAGCAGTACTTC. Residues: CASSLRQGDYEQYF.

The chain uses TRBV2 and TRBJ2-5; D unresolved. The CDR3 is 11 amino acids. Germline V gives CDR1 SNHLY, CDR2 FYNNEI. V was clipped by 7 bases and J by 1 base, with 4 bases between them. The CDR3 here is CASTLQETQYF. In nucleotides, the CDR3 is TGTGCCAGCACACTCCAAGAGACCCAGTACTTC.

This clone came up once. This chain joins TRBV19 and TRBJ2-5, with D possibly TRBD1 on 5 matching bases. The J call may be mistaken, given a closer DNA end match to TRBJ2-7. The germline V gene has CDR1 LNHDA and CDR2 SQIVND (reference sequence). There are 12 residues in the CDR3. The CDR3 spells CASSMDTYEQYF. As DNA, the CDR3 is TGTGCCAGTAGTATGGACACCTACGAGCAGTACTTC.

The chain is built from TRBV9 and TRBJ1-1, with 9 bases fitting TRBD1. The CDR3 totals 13 residues. J was trimmed by 6 bases and V by 0 bases; bases with no gene match: 0. Per germline, CDR1 SGDLS and CDR2 YYNGEE. For the CDR3, the DNA is TGTGCCAGCAGCGTAGGACAGGGGGCTGAAGCTTTCTTT. This codes for CASSVGQGAEAFF.

The gene calls are TRBV6-6 and TRBJ2-7; 8 bases agree with TRBD1. Germline CDR1 reads MNHNY; CDR2 reads SVGAGI (reference sequence). This CDR3 has 13 amino acids. With V trimmed by 2 bases and J by 3 bases, 0 bases remained unmatched. CDR3 coding DNA: TGTGCCAGCAGTTACGACAGGGGCTACGAGCAGTACTTC. It yields the protein CASSYDRGYEQYF.

The gene calls are TRBV4-1 and TRBJ1-1, with a tentative D call TRBD1 (6 bases). Trimming took 4 bases from V and 1 from J, leaving 13 bases between them. The germline V gene encodes CDR1 MGHRA and CDR2 YSYEKL. This CDR3 has 15 residues. In DNA, the CDR3 is TGCGCCAGCAGCCCCAGACAGGTCGCGAACACTGAAGCTTTCTTT. Encoded protein: CASSPRQVANTEAFF.

V gene TRBV19 combines with J gene TRBJ2-7, with D tentatively TRBD2 (6 bases). From germline, CDR1 is LNHDA and CDR2 SQIVND (reference sequence). V was clipped by 3 bases and J by 0 bases, with 9 bases between them. This CDR3 spans 14 amino acids. The CDR3 region is CASSIGGSSYEQYF. The CDR3, as DNA: TGTGCCAGTAGTATTGGGGGGAGCTCCTACGAGCAGTACTTC.

The genes are TRBV13 and TRBJ2-3; 10 nucleotides match TRBD2. The germline V gene encodes CDR1 PRHDT and CDR2 FYEKMQ (reference sequence). Trimming at V came to 5 bases and at J to 2 bases, leaving 10 bases not matched to a gene. The length of the CDR3 is 17 residues. The CDR3 spells CASSPGLAAILTDTQYF. The CDR3 region has the DNA TGTGCCAGCAGCCCTGGACTAGCGGCGATCCTCACAGATACGCAGTATTTT. The full variable domain, completed using reference TRBV13 and TRBJ2-3, is AAGVIQSPRHLIKEKRETATLKCYPIPRHDTVYWYQQGPGQDPQFLISFYEKMQSDKGSIPDRFSAQQFSDYHSELNMSSLELGDSALYFCASSPGLAAILTDTQYFGPGTRLTVL.

Turning to this clone: Other nucleotide sequences in the sample specify the same CDR3. This rearrangement joins TRBV5-1 to TRBJ1-4; unclear D gene. Trimming left V 0 bases short and J 0 bases short, with 3 bases between. This CDR3 spans 14 amino acids. The V gene's germline CDR1 is SGHRS and CDR2 YFSETQ. DNA for the CDR3: TGCGCCAGCAGCTTGGCCGCAACTAATGAAAAACTGTTTTTT. Translation: CASSLAATNEKLFF.

The chain is built from TRBV9 and TRBJ2-7; D may be TRBD1 (6 bases). The CDR3 is 11 amino acids. Trimming took 5 bases from V and 4 from J, leaving 7 bases between them. Germline V gene lookup returns CDR1 SGDLS and CDR2 YYNGEE. CDR3 nucleotides: TGTGCCAGCAGTCAGGGGTACGAGCAGTACTTC. It is translated as CASSQGYEQYF.

This clone has only one observation. The chain carries TRBV4-1 and TRBJ2-2, with 7 nucleotides matching TRBD2. J gave up 4 bases and V 2 bases, and 4 bases lay outside the gene matches. The CDR3 runs 15 residues. The V gene's germline CDR1 is MGHRA and CDR2 YSYEKL. CDR3: CASSQITGGTGELFF. The CDR3 DNA is TGCGCCAGCAGCCAAATCACGGGGGGCACCGGGGAGCTGTTTTTT.

The V gene is TRBV6-1, the J gene TRBJ2-7; D gene unclear. The CDR3 is 12 amino acids. V lost 3 bases and J lost 3, with 6 bases in between. CDR1 is MNHNS, CDR2 SASEGT, per germline. This CDR3 is CASSDGFYEQYF. The DNA for the CDR3 is TGTGCCAGCAGTGACGGGTTCTACGAGCAGTACTTC.

Comments on this clone: At one end the junction does not follow the germline gene, possibly because of a read error. This specimen includes other DNA sequences encoding the same CDR3. This chain connects TRBV12-5 to TRBJ1-2; the match to TRBD1 covers 7 bases. The germline gives CDR1 LGHNT, CDR2 FRNRAP. The CDR3 extends over 13 amino acids. CDR3 nucleotides: TGTGCCAGTGGTTTGCCAGGGGGTTATGGCTACACCTTC. Its protein is CASGLPGGYGYTF. Drawing the rest from reference TRBV12-5 and TRBJ1-2, the complete variable domain is DARVTQTPRHKVTEMGQEVTMRCQPILGHNTVFWYRQTMMQGLELLAYFRNRAPLDDSGMPKDRFSAEMPDATLATLKIQPSEPRDSAVYFCASGLPGGYGYTFGSGTRLTVV.

This sequence joins TRBV6-6 and TRBJ2-1, with TRBD1 matching over 7 bases. The germline V gene encodes CDR1 MNHNY and CDR2 SVGAGI (reference sequence). The CDR3 loop spans 13 amino acids. Unmatched junction bases numbered 1, after V lost 2 bases and J lost 6 bases. For the CDR3, the DNA is TGTGCCAGCAGTTACAGGGGGCGCAATGAGCAGTTCTTC. Residues: CASSYRGRNEQFF.

The J gene is TRBJ2-2, the V gene TRBV6-7; D unresolved. TRBV6-7 is an open reading frame whose function is uncertain. V was shortened by 2 bases and J by 2 bases, with 0 bases between the two germline ends. The CDR3 consists of 12 residues. CDR3 sequence reads: CASSYNTGELFF. In DNA form, the CDR3 reads TGTGCCAGCAGTTACAACACCGGGGAGCTGTTTTTT.

The chain combines TRBV14 with TRBJ1-2; no clear D. The CDR3 is 13 residues long. Germline lookup yields CDR1 SGHDN and CDR2 FVKESK. Trimming removed 1 base from V and 1 base from J, with 4 bases in between. CDR3 protein: CASSQGVNYGYTF. DNA of the CDR3: TGTGCCAGCAGCCAAGGGGTTAACTATGGCTACACCTTC. The entire variable domain, with the rest obtained from reference TRBV14 and TRBJ1-2, is as follows: EAGVTQFPSHSVIEKGQTVTLRCDPISGHDNLYWYRRVMGKEIKFLLHFVKESKQDESGMPNNRFLAERTGGTYSTLKVQPAELEDSGVYFCASSQGVNYGYTFGSGTRLTVV.

This chain joins TRBV7-2 and TRBJ1-1; 10 bases line up with TRBD1. This CDR3 comprises 15 residues. Unmatched junction bases numbered 1, after V lost 3 bases and J lost 0 bases. From germline, CDR1 is SGHTA and CDR2 FQGNSA. CDR3 in amino acids: CASSLTGGLNTEAFF. The CDR3 DNA sequence: TGTGCCAGCAGCTTGACAGGGGGCTTGAACACTGAAGCTTTCTTT.